These 10 T cell receptor beta chains originate from one sample sequenced in a study of beta chain features in type 1 diabetes. What was sequenced were expressed TCRB transcripts, since all of the isolated RNA had been reverse transcribed. TCRdb's copy holds only in-frame clones and misses some; the assay was immunoSEQ multiplex PCR. The sample includes about 330,000 clones, more than 9.5% of them seen just once. The sample consisted of naive CD4+ T cells from blood. Every receptor here comes from a woman in her thirties in good health.

The rearrangement joins TRBV19 to TRBJ2-1; 7 bases line up with TRBD1. This CDR3 contains 12 residues. In germline, CDR1 is LNHDA, CDR2 SQIVND (reference sequence). V shed 6 bases and J 16 bases; nucleotides not matched to a gene: 12. CDR3 DNA: TGTGCCAGTAGACCGAGACAGGGCTCGTTATTCTTC. Residues: CASRPRQGSLFF.

This clone came up a few times. V is TRBV7-6 and J is TRBJ2-7; D unclear. The germline V gene has CDR1 SGHVS and CDR2 FNYEAQ. V lost 5 bases and J lost 0, with 5 bases in between. This CDR3 spans 12 amino acids. CDR3: CASSLNSYEQYF. DNA of the CDR3: TGTGCCAGCAGCCTAAACTCCTACGAGCAGTACTTC.

This clone was found a few times. The J gene is TRBJ2-1, the V gene TRBV5-1; 7 bases are shared with TRBD2. V trimming: 3 bases; J trimming: 2 bases; junction bases outside the gene matches: 2. The germline gives CDR1 SGHRS, CDR2 YFSETQ. The CDR3 sequence is 14 residues long. The chain's CDR3 is CASSSGTTYNEQFF. The CDR3, as DNA: TGCGCCAGCAGCTCCGGGACTACCTACAATGAGCAGTTCTTC.

This rearrangement joins TRBV18 to TRBJ2-2, with 9 bases aligning to TRBD1. Germline trimming cut 6 bases from V and 4 bases from J; bases unmatched to any gene: 9. CDR1 is KGHSH, CDR2 LQKENI, per germline. CDR3 size: 16 residues. CDR3: CASSERTGEGTGELFF. The CDR3 DNA sequence: TGTGCCAGCTCGGAAAGGACAGGGGAAGGCACCGGGGAGCTGTTTTTT.

This clone was detected a few times. V usage is TRBV2 and J usage is TRBJ2-3, with D possibly being TRBD2 (5 bases). CDR1 and CDR2 (germline): SNHLY, FYNNEI. V shed 6 bases and J shed 12 bases, with 16 bases lying between them. CDR3 length: 12 amino acids. Written as DNA, the CDR3 is TGTGCCAGCAGGGAACAGTTCGGGAATCAGTATTTT. Protein product: CASREQFGNQYF.

The chain carries TRBV4-3 and TRBJ2-5, with 7 bases aligning to TRBD1. Trimming removed 4 bases from V and 5 bases from J; junction bases left unmatched: 16. From germline, CDR1 is LGHNA and CDR2 YSLEER. The CDR3 contains 17 residues. The DNA of the CDR3 is TGCGCCAGCAGCCTAAGGATAGGGGGCGGCCCTAGTGAGACCCAGTACTTC. The encoded protein is CASSLRIGGGPSETQYF.

This clone was recorded a few times. This chain uses TRBV27 with TRBJ1-2; a weak D match, TRBD1 (5 bases). V lost 6 bases and J 0 bases, leaving 11 bases between the germline ends. Germline CDR1 MNHEY, CDR2 SMNVEV (reference sequence). CDR3 length: 14 residues. CDR3 coding DNA: TGTGCCAGCAGGTTTATAGGGGCTAACTATGGCTACACCTTC. The encoded protein is CASRFIGANYGYTF.

This chain links TRBV6-5 with TRBJ1-5, with 8 bases that match TRBD1. Trimming removed 6 bases from V and 1 base from J; junction bases left unmatched: 5. This CDR3 is 15 amino acids long. In germline, CDR1 is MNHEY, CDR2 SVGAGI. The chain's CDR3 is CASSRDRGSNQPQHF. CDR3 sequence (DNA): TGTGCCAGCAGCCGCGACAGGGGAAGCAATCAGCCCCAGCATTTT.

This clone was counted only a few times. The chain carries TRBV7-9 and TRBJ2-5; maybe TRBD2 (6 bases). The CDR3 consists of 16 residues. Trimming left V 8 bases short and J 1 base short, with 20 bases between. Per the germline V gene, CDR1 is SEHNR and CDR2 is FQNEAQ (reference sequence). CDR3: CASGASSAILQETQYF. For the CDR3, the DNA is TGTGCCAGCGGGGCTTCTAGCGCGATCCTCCAAGAGACCCAGTACTTC. The complete variable domain, with remaining parts taken from reference TRBV7-9 and TRBJ2-5, reads DTGVSQNPRHKITKRGQNVTFRCDPISEHNRLYWYRQTLGQGPEFLTYFQNEAQLEKSRLLSDRFSAERPKGSFSTLEIQRTEQGDSAMYLCASGASSAILQETQYFGPGTRLLVL.

This clone has only a few counts. The chain carries TRBV29-1 and TRBJ2-7, with D possibly being TRBD2 (6 bases). Germline loops: CDR1 SQVTM, CDR2 ANQGSEA. V was pared by 4 bases and J by 7 bases, with 20 bases between. This CDR3 is 14 amino acids long. The CDR3 reads CSVAGAISSYEQYF. In DNA form, the CDR3 reads TGCAGCGTTGCGGGAGCTATTTCCTCGTATGAGCAGTACTTC.